This TCR beta chain was sequenced during a study of T cell repertoires in cytomegalovirus infection (dated by TCRdb to the late 2010s). The study in broad terms: Peptide stimulations targeted recently identified HLA-C-restricted CMV epitopes, whose presentation resists viral immunomodulation, together with well-studied HLA-B-restricted epitopes. Because public TCR beta signatures pointed to carriage of CMV infection together with the matching HLA type, the HLA type of each donor mattered for the analysis.

The CDR3 measures 15 amino acids from cysteine to phenylalanine. Here the CDR3 DNA is all that survives: 45 bases in frame from base 1. CDR1 SEHNR and CDR2 FQNEAQ are derived from the germline V gene (reference sequence). At the junction V is shortened by 6 bases and J by 2 bases; bases outside the gene matches: 5. The instrument was an Illumina HiSeq 1500. TCRdb ran its own pipeline on the public reads, namely fastp trimming at Q25 and MiXCR clone calling, and kept in-frame beta chains. Each CDR3 protein gets just one entry, which takes the most common genes and DNA from the rows behind it. The sample data list roughly 570,000 distinct CDR3 sequences, and 40% of these were observed just once. The top ten clonotypes cover more than 40% of the sample. Points on this clonotype: Its antigen specificity is not known. No base-level quality is on record; no much larger clone is a single base apart.

Paper-wide results and their limitations: Cumulative frequency of public TCR beta family members discriminated carriers of CMV infection plus the relevant HLA type in this cohort and an independent approximately 360-donor cohort. The ex vivo response was dominated by HLA-C-restricted CMV-specific TCR beta clonotypes, which also provided the single most frequent clonotype in two of eight donors.

Sample treatment or condition, as interpreted from the label and publication: in vitro stimulation with specific CMV peptide epitopes to enrich CMV-specific T cells. The source material was cultured PBMCs, sampled from culture after CMV antigen stimulation. The sequence was collected from a human donor in good health (CMV status not recorded). Some clones in this sample may be carry-over from other donors' samples. The receptor chain draws on TRBV7-9 and TRBJ2-2, with 8 middle bases fitting TRBD1. The CDR3 protein sequence reads: CASRWDRTNTGELFF. The sequence in DNA is TGTGCCAGCAGATGGGACAGGACTAACACCGGGGAGCTGTTTTTT.